This paragraph covers one TCR beta chain sequence. Read sequence stops 3 residues before the CDR3 end, and the germline J gene provides the missing end. TCRdb's table, derived via immunoSEQ multiplex PCR, lists solely in-frame clones and lacks some. The listing records about 16,000 clones. Germline assignment: CDR1 LNHDA and CDR2 SQIVND (reference sequence). This CDR3 comprises 13 residues. J lost 8 bases, V lost 4 bases, and 3 bases had no gene match. This sample stems from a study of T cells in women clearing cervical HPV infection. The clonotype originates from a woman aged 18 to 69 with a cervical HPV16 infection that either progressed to CIN3+ or cleared (not recorded which). This chain connects TRBV19 to TRBJ1-4, with TRBD1 matching 8 bases. The sample taken for sequencing was blood buffy coat. The DNA read from the CDR3 is TGTGCCAGTAGTAGGGACAGGACCGAAAAA. It translates to CASSRDRTEK. The entire CDR3 protein is CASSRDRTEKLFF.